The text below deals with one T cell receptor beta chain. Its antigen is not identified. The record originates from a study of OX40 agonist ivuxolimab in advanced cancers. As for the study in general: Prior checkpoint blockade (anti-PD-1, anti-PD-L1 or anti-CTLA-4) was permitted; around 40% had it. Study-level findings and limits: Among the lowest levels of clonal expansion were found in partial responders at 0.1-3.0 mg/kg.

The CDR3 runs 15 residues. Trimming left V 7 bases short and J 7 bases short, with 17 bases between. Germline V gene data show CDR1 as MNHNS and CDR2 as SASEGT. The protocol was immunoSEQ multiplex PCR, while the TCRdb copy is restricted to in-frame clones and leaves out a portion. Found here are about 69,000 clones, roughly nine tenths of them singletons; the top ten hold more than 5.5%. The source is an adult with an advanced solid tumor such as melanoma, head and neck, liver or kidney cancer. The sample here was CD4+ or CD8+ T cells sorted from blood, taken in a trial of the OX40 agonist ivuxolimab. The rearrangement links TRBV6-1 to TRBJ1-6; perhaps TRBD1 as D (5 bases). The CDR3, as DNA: TGTGCCAGCACCCCCGTGGGGGGGGAGAATTCACCCCTCCACTTT. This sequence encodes CASTPVGGENSPLHF.